What follows are 24 T cell receptor beta chains derived from one specimen sequenced in a study of blood T cell repertoires in COVID-19. Here immunoSEQ multiplex PCR was the method, and the copy in TCRdb shows in-frame clones only, minus some. Among some 280,000 clones listed, 80% to 90% were seen once. Material for sequencing was peripheral blood. These receptors were collected from a woman aged 25 to 45 with active or convalescent COVID-19.

The sample holds one count of this clone. CDR3 sequence: CASSRSRDSYGYTF. In nucleotides, the CDR3 is TGTGCCAGCAGCCGCAGTCGGGACTCCTATGGCTACACCTTC. V and J are TRBV6-5 and TRBJ1-2, with D maybe TRBD1 (5 bases). The V and J ends lost 6 bases and 4 bases respectively, with 15 bases between them. CDR3 size: 14 residues. The germline CDR1 and CDR2 sequences are MNHEY and SVGAGI.

The genes are TRBV19 and TRBJ2-5, with D unclear. This CDR3 has 13 residues. Trimming stripped 5 bases from V and 4 bases from J, with 11 bases between. The germline CDR1 and CDR2 sequences are LNHDA and SQIVND (reference sequence). The CDR3, as DNA: TGTGCCAGTAGTTTAGCCAGGCGAGAGACCCAGTACTTC. Its translation is CASSLARRETQYF.

The chain is built from TRBV2 and TRBJ1-2, with 7 bases that match TRBD1. Germline CDR1 and CDR2: SNHLY and FYNNEI. With 7 bases clipped from V and 4 bases from J, the junction kept 12 bases outside the gene matches. The CDR3 runs 15 residues. The CDR3 here is CASTPMRAGGYGYTF. The CDR3 nucleotides read TGTGCCAGCACCCCTATGAGGGCAGGGGGCTATGGCTACACCTTC.

V is TRBV7-3 and J is TRBJ2-7; D unclear. CDR1 is SGHTA and CDR2 is FQGTGA in the germline V gene. The CDR3 is 12 residues long. The germline V and J ends were trimmed by 5 bases and 3 bases, with 8 bases remaining between them. The CDR3 is CASSPRNYEQYF. The CDR3 bases are TGTGCCAGCAGCCCCCGTAACTACGAGCAGTACTTC.

The chain employs TRBV7-9 and TRBJ1-6, with 7 bases matching TRBD1. J lost 14 bases, V lost 5 bases, and 3 bases had no gene match. Looked up from germline, CDR1 is SEHNR and CDR2 is FQNEAQ (reference sequence). The CDR3 contains 11 residues. The CDR3 loop is CASSLGQALHF. DNA for the CDR3: TGTGCCAGCAGCCTCGGACAGGCCCTCCACTTT. The full variable domain, completed using reference TRBV7-9 and TRBJ1-6, is DTGVSQNPRHKITKRGQNVTFRCDPISEHNRLYWYRQTLGQGPEFLTYFQNEAQLEKSRLLSDRFSAERPKGSFSTLEIQRTEQGDSAMYLCASSLGQALHFGNGTRLTVT.

The CDR3 spells CASSSPLLTEAFF. DNA of the CDR3: TGTGCCAGCAGTTCCCCCCTATTGACTGAAGCTTTCTTT. V usage is TRBV28 and J usage is TRBJ1-1, with D hard to call. The V end was cut by 4 bases, the J end by 5 bases, with 11 bases between. Looked up from germline, CDR1 is MDHEN and CDR2 is SYDVKM. The CDR3 runs to 13 residues.

The rearrangement links TRBV13 to TRBJ2-3; tentatively, D is TRBD2 (7 bases). This CDR3 contains 13 residues. Germline assignment: CDR1 PRHDT and CDR2 FYEKMQ (reference sequence). V was cut by 4 bases and J by 10 bases, with 15 bases left in between. The CDR3: CASSSRGAEPQYF. The CDR3 region has the DNA TGTGCCAGCAGCTCACGGGGGGCAGAGCCGCAGTATTTT.

The chain employs TRBV7-2 and TRBJ2-1; possibly TRBD1 for D (5 bases). The V gene's germline CDR1 is SGHTA and CDR2 FQGNSA. V dropped 2 bases and J dropped 6 bases, with 11 bases sitting between them. CDR3 length equals 14 residues. In DNA form, the CDR3 reads TGTGCCAGCAGCTTACTCAGGGCCACCAATGAGCAGTTCTTC. This sequence encodes CASSLLRATNEQFF.

The chain employs TRBV10-1 and TRBJ1-2; D ambiguous. The V gene's germline CDR1 is WNHNN and CDR2 SYGVQD (reference sequence). The CDR3 runs to 12 residues. V was shortened by 3 bases and J by 6 bases, with 8 bases between the two germline ends. The CDR3 region is CASSDGENGYTF. In DNA form, the CDR3 reads TGCGCCAGCAGTGATGGGGAGAATGGCTACACCTTC.

This rearrangement joins TRBV6-4 to TRBJ1-6; D is possibly TRBD1 (6 bases). Per the germline V gene, CDR1 is MRHNA and CDR2 is SNTAGT. V lost 3 bases and J 7 bases, leaving 7 bases between the germline ends. The CDR3 covers 13 residues. CDR3 nucleotide sequence: TGTGCCAGCAGTGAAAGGGGGAATTCACCCCTCCACTTT. It codes for CASSERGNSPLHF.

This chain connects TRBV7-9 to TRBJ1-1; D is perhaps TRBD1 (5 bases). From germline, CDR1 is SEHNR and CDR2 FQNEAQ (reference sequence). V was clipped by 5 bases and J by 3 bases, with 10 bases between them. The CDR3 length is 13 residues. DNA of the CDR3: TGTGCCAGCAGCGACAGAGGACACACTGAAGCTTTCTTT. Amino acids: CASSDRGHTEAFF. Together with reference TRBV7-9 and TRBJ1-1, the CDR3 gives the full variable domain: DTGVSQNPRHKITKRGQNVTFRCDPISEHNRLYWYRQTLGQGPEFLTYFQNEAQLEKSRLLSDRFSAERPKGSFSTLEIQRTEQGDSAMYLCASSDRGHTEAFFGQGTRLTVV.

V is TRBV12-5 and J is TRBJ1-6, with D maybe TRBD1 (5 bases). The CDR3 runs to 17 residues. Per the germline V gene, CDR1 is LGHNT and CDR2 is FRNRAP. V was pared by 7 bases and J by 3 bases, with 19 bases between. CDR3: CASDSRVHLLYNSPLHF. The CDR3 coding sequence is TGTGCTAGTGACAGCAGGGTTCATCTACTCTATAATTCACCCCTCCACTTT.

This chain links TRBV10-3 with TRBJ1-2; 7 positions match TRBD1. Unmatched junction bases numbered 4, after V lost 0 bases and J lost 6 bases. CDR1 is ENHRY, CDR2 SYGVKD, per germline. This CDR3 region has 14 residues. The CDR3 region is CAISESYRGNGYTF. CDR3 coding DNA: TGTGCCATCAGTGAGTCGTACAGGGGAAATGGCTACACCTTC.

The J gene is TRBJ1-5, the V gene TRBV4-1; TRBD1 matches at 10 bases. With V trimmed by 1 base and J by 6 bases, 0 bases remained unmatched. CDR3 length equals 14 residues. The germline gives CDR1 MGHRA, CDR2 YSYEKL. CDR3 in DNA: TGCGCCAGCAGCCAAGGACAGGGGGCTCAGCCCCAGCATTTT. As protein: CASSQGQGAQPQHF.

This rearrangement joins TRBV5-1 to TRBJ1-1, with 9 bases matching TRBD1. V dropped 4 bases and J dropped 4; count of bases not matched to a gene: 5. The CDR3 length is 14 residues. The germline V gene encodes CDR1 SGHRS and CDR2 YFSETQ. The CDR3 sequence is CASSRTTGGTEAFF. The CDR3 DNA follows: TGCGCCAGCAGCCGGACGACAGGGGGCACTGAAGCTTTCTTT.

The genes are TRBV7-9 and TRBJ1-4, with 8 bases aligning to TRBD1. With V trimmed by 5 bases and J by 8 bases, 10 bases remained unmatched. Germline CDR1 and CDR2: SEHNR and FQNEAQ (reference sequence). This CDR3 comprises 15 residues. CDR3: CASSHPTGAGEKLFF. For the CDR3, the DNA is TGTGCCAGCAGCCATCCGACAGGGGCGGGAGAAAAACTGTTTTTT.

This clone turned up a few times. The chain is built from TRBV6-2 or TRBV6-3 and TRBJ2-4; D gene ambiguous. Deletions cut 6 bases from V and 6 bases from J, with 15 bases between. Germline CDR1 and CDR2: MNHEY and SVGEGT. The CDR3 is made up of 14 amino acids. CDR3 protein: CASSAGSRLNIQYF. In DNA, the CDR3 is TGTGCCAGCAGCGCCGGGTCTCGCCTAAACATTCAGTACTTC.

V and J are TRBV29-1 and TRBJ1-4, with D unclear. V lost 0 bases to trimming and J lost 4 bases, with 12 bases between them. The CDR3 sequence is 15 residues long. The germline V gene encodes CDR1 SQVTM and CDR2 ANQGSEA. DNA for the CDR3: TGCAGCGTTGAAGATCTTGTGAGGAGTAATGAAAAACTGTTTTTT. Its protein product is CSVEDLVRSNEKLFF.

The J gene is TRBJ1-3, the V gene TRBV7-3; TRBD1 is a possible D gene (6 bases). CDR1 and CDR2 from the germline V gene are SGHTA and FQGTGA. The CDR3 has 15 amino acids. V lost 5 bases and J 4 bases, leaving 15 bases between the germline ends. CDR3 DNA sequence: TGTGCCAGCAGCCAGACGGGGGGCCCGGGAAACACCATATATTTT. This translates into CASSQTGGPGNTIYF.

The V gene is TRBV6-5, the J gene TRBJ1-4; D perhaps matches TRBD1 (6 bases). Trimming cost V 6 bases and J 3 bases, with 14 bases left between them. The CDR3 extends over 15 amino acids. Germline V gives CDR1 MNHEY, CDR2 SVGAGI. This CDR3 reads CASSRTGLANEKLFF. CDR3 DNA sequence: TGTGCCAGCAGCCGAACAGGGCTTGCTAATGAAAAACTGTTTTTT.

The V call is TRBV7-6, the J call TRBJ2-5; D is unclear. V was cut by 5 bases and J by 1 base, with 11 bases left in between. CDR3 length: 14 amino acids. The germline V gene encodes CDR1 SGHVS and CDR2 FNYEAQ. The CDR3 protein is CASSPLMAQETQYF. DNA for the CDR3: TGTGCCAGCAGCCCCCTGATGGCCCAAGAGACCCAGTACTTC.

V is TRBV4-3 and J is TRBJ2-1, with 8 bases aligning to TRBD1. J gave up 6 bases and V 1 base, and 8 bases lay outside the gene matches. The CDR3 is 16 residues long. Per the germline V gene, CDR1 is LGHNA and CDR2 is YSLEER. In DNA form, the CDR3 reads TGCGCCAGCAGCCAAGTAGGACAGGGTCCCTTCAATGAGCAGTTCTTC. Its protein product is CASSQVGQGPFNEQFF.

V gene TRBV7-6 combines with J gene TRBJ2-1; a possible D gene is TRBD2 (6 bases). The CDR3 loop spans 16 amino acids. V was shortened by 2 bases and J by 1 base, with 12 bases between the two germline ends. The germline V gene encodes CDR1 SGHVS and CDR2 FNYEAQ. The CDR3 region is CASSLSTGVSYNEQFF. CDR3 bases: TGTGCCAGCAGCTTAAGTACGGGGGTGTCCTACAATGAGCAGTTCTTC.

The chain links TRBV5-6 to TRBJ1-2; no clear D gene. This CDR3 is 14 amino acids long. The V end lost 2 bases, the J end lost 0 bases, and 8 bases lay between the germline ends. Germline values: CDR1 SGHDT, CDR2 YYEEEE. The CDR3 nucleotides read TGTGCCAGCAGCTTTGAGGCAACTAACTATGGCTACACCTTC. Translating gives CASSFEATNYGYTF.